Described below is a single TCR beta chain sequence and its context. Treatment of the sample: randomized to nivolumab then ipilimumab (arm A) or the reverse (arm B). This sample was included in a study of sequential checkpoint blockade in melanoma. Germline V gene sequence: CDR1 SGHDT, CDR2 YYEEEE. V dropped 2 bases and J dropped 3 bases, with 14 bases sitting between them. The CDR3 spans 15 residues. This table comes from immunoSEQ multiplex PCR, and its TCRdb copy is limited to in-frame clones, with some not included. The sample consists of roughly 17,000 clones, roughly 70% of them appearing once. Sequencing was performed on CD8+ T cells sorted from blood (inferred from file names), taken from a patient given nivolumab and ipilimumab in sequence. This sequence was found in a human donor with melanoma. This sequence joins TRBV5-6 and TRBJ1-1; D remains ambiguous. The CDR3 region is CASSFLTRLDTEAFF. The DNA for the CDR3 is TGTGCCAGCAGCTTCCTCACTCGACTGGACACTGAAGCTTTCTTT.